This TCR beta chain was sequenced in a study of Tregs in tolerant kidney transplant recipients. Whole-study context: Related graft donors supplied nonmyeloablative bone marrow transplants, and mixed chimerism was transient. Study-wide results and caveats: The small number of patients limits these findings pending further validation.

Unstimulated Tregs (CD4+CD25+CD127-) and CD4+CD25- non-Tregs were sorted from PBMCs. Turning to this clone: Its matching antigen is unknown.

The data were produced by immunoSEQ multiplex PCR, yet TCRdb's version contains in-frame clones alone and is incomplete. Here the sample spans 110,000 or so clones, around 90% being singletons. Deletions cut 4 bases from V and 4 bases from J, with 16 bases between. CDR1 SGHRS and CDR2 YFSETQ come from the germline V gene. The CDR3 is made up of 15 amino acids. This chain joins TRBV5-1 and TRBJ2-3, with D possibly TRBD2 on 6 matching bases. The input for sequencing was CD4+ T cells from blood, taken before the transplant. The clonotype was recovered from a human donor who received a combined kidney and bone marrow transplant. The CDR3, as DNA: TGCGCCAGCAGCCCGGGACTGTTCAACCCAGATACGCAGTATTTT. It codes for CASSPGLFNPDTQYF. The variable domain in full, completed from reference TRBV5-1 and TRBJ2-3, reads KAGVTQTPRYLIKTRGQQVTLSCSPISGHRSVSWYQQTPGQGLQFLFEYFSETQRNKGNFPGRFSGRQFSNSRSEMNVSTLELGDSALYLCASSPGLFNPDTQYFGPGTRLTVL.